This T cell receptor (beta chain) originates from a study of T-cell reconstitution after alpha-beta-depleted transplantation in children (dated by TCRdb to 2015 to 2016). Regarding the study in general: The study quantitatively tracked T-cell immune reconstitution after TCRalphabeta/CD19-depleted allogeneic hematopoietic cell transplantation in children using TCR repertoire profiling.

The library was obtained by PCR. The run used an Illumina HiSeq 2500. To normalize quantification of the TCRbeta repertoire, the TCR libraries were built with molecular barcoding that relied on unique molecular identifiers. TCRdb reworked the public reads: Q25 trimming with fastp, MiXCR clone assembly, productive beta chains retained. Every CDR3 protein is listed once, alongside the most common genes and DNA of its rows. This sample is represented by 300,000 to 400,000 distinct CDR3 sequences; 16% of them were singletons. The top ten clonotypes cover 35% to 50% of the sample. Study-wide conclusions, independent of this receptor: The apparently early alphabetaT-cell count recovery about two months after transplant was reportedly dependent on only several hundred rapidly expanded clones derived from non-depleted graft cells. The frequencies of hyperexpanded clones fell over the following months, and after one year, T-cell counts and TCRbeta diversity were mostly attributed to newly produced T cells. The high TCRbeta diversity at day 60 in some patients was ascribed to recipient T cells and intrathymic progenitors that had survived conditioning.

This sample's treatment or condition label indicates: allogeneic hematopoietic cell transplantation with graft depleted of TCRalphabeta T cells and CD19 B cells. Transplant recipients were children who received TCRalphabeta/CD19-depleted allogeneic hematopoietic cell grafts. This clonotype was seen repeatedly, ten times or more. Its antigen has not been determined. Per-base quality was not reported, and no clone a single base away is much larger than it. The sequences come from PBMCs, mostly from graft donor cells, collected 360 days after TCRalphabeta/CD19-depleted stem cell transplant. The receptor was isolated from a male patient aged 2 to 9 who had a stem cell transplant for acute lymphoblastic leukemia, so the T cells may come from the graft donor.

The DNA sequence is TGCAGCGTTTCAGGACAGGGTTCCGGGGAGCTGTTTTTT. Translated, it reads CSVSGQGSGELFF. The chain employs TRBV29-1 and TRBJ2-2; 8 central nucleotides agree with TRBD1. The germline V gene provides CDR1 SQVTM and CDR2 ANQGSEA. V lost 5 bases and J lost 6 bases, and the count of bases not matched to a germline gene is 5. Its CDR3 holds 13 amino acids, cysteine through phenylalanine. Only the CDR3 portion is preserved as DNA: 39 bases, with reading frame beginning at the first base.